This T cell receptor (beta chain) was sequenced for a study of identical twins. TCRdb used MiXCR to reprocess the 5' RACE reads, holding one entry per CDR3 protein. The table includes approximately 210,000 distinct CDR3 sequences, around a tenth detected once. Germline CDR1 is SEHNR and CDR2 is FQNEAQ (reference sequence). J gave up 8 bases and V 5 bases, and 0 bases lay outside the gene matches. The length of the CDR3 is 11 residues. This clonotype was counted at least ten times. The origin of this receptor is a young woman in good health. The chain employs TRBV7-9 and TRBJ1-2; 9 positions agree with TRBD1. The sequenced sample consisted of memory (CD45RO+) T cells sorted from blood. Here the CDR3 reads CASSGTGGYTF. The CDR3 DNA is TGTGCCAGCAGCGGGACAGGGGGCTACACCTTC.